The clone carrying this T cell receptor beta chain was seen more than once but under ten times. One end of the junction is discordant with germline, which a read error may explain. The CDR3 length is 12 residues. Germline-derived CDR1 and CDR2 are LNHNV and YYDKDF (reference sequence). Investigators prepared the TCR beta libraries by applying iRepertoire HTBI primers and Arm-PCR of CDR3 regions. TCRdb reprocessed the multiplex PCR reads via MiXCR and lists one record per CDR3 protein. The sample holds some 450,000 distinct CDR3 sequences, roughly 17% seen once. The data were obtained in a study of regulatory T cells in long-lasting Graves disease. Regarding time point: newly diagnosed GD, antithyroid drugs for less than 3 months. PBMCs were the source of the RNA used for TCR sequencing. This sample was shared with a second study, whose subject was T cells in Graves' hyperthyroidism and ophthalmopathy.

This clonotype was obtained from a woman aged 30 to 39 with Graves disease. The rearrangement joins TRBV15 to TRBJ2-1, with 7 bases aligning to TRBD2. The sequenced sample was peripheral blood mononuclear cells (PBMCs), obtained at new diagnosis, from a patient treated with antithyroid drugs. CDR3 sequence reads: CATSREGTIQIF. CDR3 nucleotides: TGTGCCACCAGCAGAGAGGGGACTATCCAAATCTTC.